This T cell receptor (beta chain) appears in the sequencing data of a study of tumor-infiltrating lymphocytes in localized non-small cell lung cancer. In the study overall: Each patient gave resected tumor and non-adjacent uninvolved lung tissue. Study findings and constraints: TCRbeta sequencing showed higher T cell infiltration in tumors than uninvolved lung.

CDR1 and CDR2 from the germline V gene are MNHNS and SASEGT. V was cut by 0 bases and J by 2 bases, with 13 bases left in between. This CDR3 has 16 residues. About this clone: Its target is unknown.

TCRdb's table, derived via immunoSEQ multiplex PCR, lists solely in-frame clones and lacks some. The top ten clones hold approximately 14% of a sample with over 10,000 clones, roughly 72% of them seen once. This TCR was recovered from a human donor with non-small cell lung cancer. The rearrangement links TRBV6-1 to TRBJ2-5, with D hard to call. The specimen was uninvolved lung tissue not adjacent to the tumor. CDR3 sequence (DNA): TGTGCCAGCAGTGAAGCGGCGACCCCCGGACAAGAGACCCAGTACTTC. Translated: CASSEAATPGQETQYF.